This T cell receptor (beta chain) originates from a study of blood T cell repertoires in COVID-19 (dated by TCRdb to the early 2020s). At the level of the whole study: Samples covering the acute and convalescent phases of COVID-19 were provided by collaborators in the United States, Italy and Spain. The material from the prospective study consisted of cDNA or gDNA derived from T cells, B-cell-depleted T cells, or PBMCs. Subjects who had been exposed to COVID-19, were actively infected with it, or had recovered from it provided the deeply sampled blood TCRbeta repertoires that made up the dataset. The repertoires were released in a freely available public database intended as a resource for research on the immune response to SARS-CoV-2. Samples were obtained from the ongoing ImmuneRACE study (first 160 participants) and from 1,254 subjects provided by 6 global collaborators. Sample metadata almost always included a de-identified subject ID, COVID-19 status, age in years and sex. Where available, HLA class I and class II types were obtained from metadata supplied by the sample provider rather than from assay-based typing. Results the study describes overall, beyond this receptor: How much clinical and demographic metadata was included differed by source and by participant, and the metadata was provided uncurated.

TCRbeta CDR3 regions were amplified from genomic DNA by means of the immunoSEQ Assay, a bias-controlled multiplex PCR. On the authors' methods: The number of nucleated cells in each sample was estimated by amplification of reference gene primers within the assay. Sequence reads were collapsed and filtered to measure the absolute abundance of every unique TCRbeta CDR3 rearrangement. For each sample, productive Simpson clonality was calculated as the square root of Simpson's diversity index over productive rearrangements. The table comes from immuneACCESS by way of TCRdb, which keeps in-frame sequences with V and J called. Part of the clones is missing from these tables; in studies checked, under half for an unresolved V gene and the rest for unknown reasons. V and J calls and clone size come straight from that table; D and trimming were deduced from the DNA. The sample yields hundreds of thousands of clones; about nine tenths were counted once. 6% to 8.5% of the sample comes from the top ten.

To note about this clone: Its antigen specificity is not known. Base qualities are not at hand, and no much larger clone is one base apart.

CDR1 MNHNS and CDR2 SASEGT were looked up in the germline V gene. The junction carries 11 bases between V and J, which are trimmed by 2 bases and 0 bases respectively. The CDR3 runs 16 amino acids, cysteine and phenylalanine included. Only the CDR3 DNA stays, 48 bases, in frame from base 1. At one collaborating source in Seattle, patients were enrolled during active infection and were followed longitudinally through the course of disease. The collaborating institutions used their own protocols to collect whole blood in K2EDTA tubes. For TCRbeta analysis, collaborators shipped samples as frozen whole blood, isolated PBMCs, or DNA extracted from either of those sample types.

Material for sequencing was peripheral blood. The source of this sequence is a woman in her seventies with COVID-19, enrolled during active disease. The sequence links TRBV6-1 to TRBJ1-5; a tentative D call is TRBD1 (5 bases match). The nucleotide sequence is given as TGTGCCAGCAGTGAATGGGGCAGGGTTAGCAATCAGCCCCAGCATTTT. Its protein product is CASSEWGRVSNQPQHF.